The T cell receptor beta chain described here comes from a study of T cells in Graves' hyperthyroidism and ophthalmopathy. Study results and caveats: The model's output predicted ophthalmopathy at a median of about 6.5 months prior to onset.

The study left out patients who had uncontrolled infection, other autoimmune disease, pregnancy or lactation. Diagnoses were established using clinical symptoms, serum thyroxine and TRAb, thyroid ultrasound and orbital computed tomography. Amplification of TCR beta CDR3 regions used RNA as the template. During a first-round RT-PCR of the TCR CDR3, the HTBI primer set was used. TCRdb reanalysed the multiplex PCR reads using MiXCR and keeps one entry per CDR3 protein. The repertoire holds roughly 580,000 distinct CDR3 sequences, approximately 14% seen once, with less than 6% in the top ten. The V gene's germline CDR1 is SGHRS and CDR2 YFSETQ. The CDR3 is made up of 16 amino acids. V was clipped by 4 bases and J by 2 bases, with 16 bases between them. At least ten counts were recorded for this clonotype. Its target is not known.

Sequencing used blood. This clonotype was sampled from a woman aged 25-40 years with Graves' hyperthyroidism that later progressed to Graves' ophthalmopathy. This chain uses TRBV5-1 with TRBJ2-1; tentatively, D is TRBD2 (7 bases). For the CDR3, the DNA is TGCGCCAGCAGCACCGGGGGGCCGGGGGCCTACAATGAGCAGTTCTTC. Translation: CASSTGGPGAYNEQFF.